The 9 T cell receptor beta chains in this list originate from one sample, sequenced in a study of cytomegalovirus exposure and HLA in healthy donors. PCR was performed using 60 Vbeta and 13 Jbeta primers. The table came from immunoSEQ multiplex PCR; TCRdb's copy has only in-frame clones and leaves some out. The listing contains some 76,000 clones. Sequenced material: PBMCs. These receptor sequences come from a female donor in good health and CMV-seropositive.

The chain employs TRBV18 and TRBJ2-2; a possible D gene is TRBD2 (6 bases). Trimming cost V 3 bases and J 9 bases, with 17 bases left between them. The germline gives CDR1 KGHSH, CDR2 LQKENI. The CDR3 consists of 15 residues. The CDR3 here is CASSPAAGLTRELFF. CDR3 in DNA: TGTGCCAGCTCACCGGCGGCGGGGTTGACCCGGGAGCTGTTTTTT.

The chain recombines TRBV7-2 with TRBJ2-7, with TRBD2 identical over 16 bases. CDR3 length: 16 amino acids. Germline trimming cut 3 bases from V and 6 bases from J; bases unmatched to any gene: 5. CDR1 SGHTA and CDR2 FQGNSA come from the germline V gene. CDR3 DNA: TGTGCCAGCAGCTTGGGACTAGCGGGAGGGCGGGTCGAGCAGTACTTC. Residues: CASSLGLAGGRVEQYF.

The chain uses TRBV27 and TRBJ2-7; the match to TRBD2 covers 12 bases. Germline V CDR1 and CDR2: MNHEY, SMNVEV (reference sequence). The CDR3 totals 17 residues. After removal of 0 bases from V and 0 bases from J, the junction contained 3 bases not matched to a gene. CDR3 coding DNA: TGTGCCAGCAGTTTATCAGGACTAGCGGGAACCTCCTACGAGCAGTACTTC. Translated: CASSLSGLAGTSYEQYF.

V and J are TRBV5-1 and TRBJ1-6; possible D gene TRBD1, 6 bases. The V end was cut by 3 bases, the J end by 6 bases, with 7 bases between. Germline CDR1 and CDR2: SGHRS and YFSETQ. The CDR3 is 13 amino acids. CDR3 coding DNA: TGCGCCAGCAGCTCGGACAGTAATTCACCCCTCCACTTT. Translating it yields CASSSDSNSPLHF.

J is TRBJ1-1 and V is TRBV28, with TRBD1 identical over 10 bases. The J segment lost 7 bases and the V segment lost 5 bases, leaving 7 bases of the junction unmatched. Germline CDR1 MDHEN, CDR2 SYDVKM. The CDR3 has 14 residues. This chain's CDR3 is CASSARDRGGEAFF. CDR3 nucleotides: TGTGCCAGCAGTGCCCGGGACAGGGGAGGTGAAGCTTTCTTT. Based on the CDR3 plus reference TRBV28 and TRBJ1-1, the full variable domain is DVKVTQSSRYLVKRTGEKVFLECVQDMDHENMFWYRQDPGLGLRLIYFSYDVKMKEKGDIPEGYSVSREKKERFSLILESASTNQTSMYLCASSARDRGGEAFFGQGTRLTVV.

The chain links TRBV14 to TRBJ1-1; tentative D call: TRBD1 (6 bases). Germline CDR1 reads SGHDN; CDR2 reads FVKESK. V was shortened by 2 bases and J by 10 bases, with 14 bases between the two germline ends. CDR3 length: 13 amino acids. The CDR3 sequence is CASSQRDTRGAFF. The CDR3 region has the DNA TGTGCCAGCAGCCAACGGGACACTCGGGGAGCTTTCTTT.

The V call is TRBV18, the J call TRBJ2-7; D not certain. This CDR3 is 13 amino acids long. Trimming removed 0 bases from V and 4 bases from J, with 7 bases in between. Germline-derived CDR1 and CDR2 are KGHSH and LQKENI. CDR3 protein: CASSPPMSYEQYF. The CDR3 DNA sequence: TGTGCCAGCTCACCACCGATGAGTTACGAGCAGTACTTC. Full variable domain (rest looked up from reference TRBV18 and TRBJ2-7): NAGVMQNPRHLVRRRGQEARLRCSPMKGHSHVYWYRQLPEEGLKFMVYLQKENIIDESGMPKERFSAEFPKEGPSILRIQQVVRGDSAAYFCASSPPMSYEQYFGPGTRLTVT.

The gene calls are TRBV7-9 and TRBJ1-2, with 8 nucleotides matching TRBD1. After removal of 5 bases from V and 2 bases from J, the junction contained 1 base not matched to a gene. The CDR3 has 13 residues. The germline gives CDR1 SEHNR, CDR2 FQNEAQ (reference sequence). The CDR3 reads CASSRTGNYGYTF. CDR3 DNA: TGTGCCAGCAGCCGGACAGGGAACTATGGCTACACCTTC.

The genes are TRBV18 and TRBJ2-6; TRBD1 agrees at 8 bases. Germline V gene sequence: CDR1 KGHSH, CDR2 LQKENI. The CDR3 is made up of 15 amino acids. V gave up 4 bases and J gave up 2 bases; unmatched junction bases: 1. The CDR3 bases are TGTGCCAGCTCACGACAGGGGACTGGGGCCAACGTCCTGACTTTC. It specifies CASSRQGTGANVLTF.